The rows below give T cell receptor beta chains drawn from one sample of a study of patients and donors after allogeneic stem cell transplantation. TCRdb re-called the RT-PCR reads through MiXCR, storing one row per CDR3 protein. Of some 880,000 distinct CDR3 sequences detected, more than 15% appear once; the ten largest clones hold about 6%. Sequencing was carried out using blood, either unsorted or a sorted T cell fraction (not recorded which). The source is a human donor who was either an allogeneic HSCT recipient or a stem cell or donor lymphocyte infusion donor (not recorded which). It is not recorded whose cells these are; they may come from a transplant donor. CDR3s include the opening cysteine and the closing phenylalanine or tryptophan. A D gene is named only where the DNA matches it firmly. For some rows the clone size is stated as once, few or many, or as a class when expanded; others skip it.

TRBV12-3/TRBV12-4	-	TRBJ1-5	TRBD1	CASSPGQGIGQPQHF	TGTGCCAGCAGTCCTGGACAGGGGATCGGTCAGCCCCAGCATTTT
TRBV20-1	-	TRBJ1-2	-	CSARGQGDKYGYTF	TGCAGTGCTAGAGGTCAGGGAGATAAGTATGGCTACACCTTC
TRBV3-1	-	TRBJ2-2	TRBD2	CASSHPAGLAGTGELFF	TGTGCCAGCAGCCACCCCGCGGGACTAGCGGGCACCGGGGAGCTGTTTTTT
TRBV20-1	-	TRBJ2-1	TRBD2	CSARDYPAGEPYNEQFF	TGCAGTGCTAGAGATTACCCAGCGGGGGAACCTTACAATGAGCAGTTCTTC
TRBV5-1	few	TRBJ1-1	-	CASSPGGGIRTEAFF	TGCGCCAGCAGCCCGGGAGGAGGGATAAGGACTGAAGCTTTCTTT
TRBV3-1	few	TRBJ1-1	-	CASSLYYRAVNTEAFF	TGTGCCAGCAGCCTTTACTACAGAGCGGTGAACACTGAAGCTTTCTTT
TRBV7-2	few	TRBJ2-1	TRBD2	CASSSRLAGVEQFF	TGTGCCAGCAGCTCCCGACTAGCGGGGGTGGAGCAGTTCTTC
TRBV7-6	-	TRBJ1-1	-	CASSLQIGSTEAFF	TGTGCCAGCAGCTTACAGATAGGGAGTACTGAAGCTTTCTTT
TRBV7-2	-	TRBJ1-5	-	CASSGYNQPQHF	TGTGCCAGCAGCGGTTACAATCAGCCCCAGCATTTT
TRBV7-9	-	TRBJ1-5	TRBD1	CASQGADQPQHF	TGTGCCAGCCAGGGGGCCGATCAGCCCCAGCATTTT
TRBV29-1	-	TRBJ2-5	-	CSGTLGGETQYF	TGCAGCGGGACCCTAGGCGGAGAGACCCAGTACTTC
TRBV24-1	-	TRBJ1-5	-	CATSDLTTNQPQHF	TGTGCCACCAGTGACCTGACAACCAATCAGCCCCAGCATTTT
TRBV9	few	TRBJ2-1	TRBD2	CASSVDGLAGGRSYNEQFF	TGTGCCAGCAGCGTAGATGGGCTAGCGGGAGGTCGGTCCTACAATGAGCAGTTCTTC
TRBV3-1	few	TRBJ2-3	-	CASSLVTSKVTQYF	TGTGCCAGCAGCCTTGTAACTAGCAAGGTTACGCAGTATTTT
TRBV6-5	-	TRBJ2-3	TRBD2	CASSYSTGLGVTDTQYF	TGTGCCAGCAGTTACTCGACGGGACTAGGGGTGACAGATACGCAGTATTTT
TRBV6-1	-	TRBJ2-7	TRBD2	CASRSTSGSYEQYF	TGTGCCAGCAGATCGACTAGCGGGTCCTACGAGCAGTACTTC
TRBV5-1	many	TRBJ1-5	TRBD1	CASSSRGESNQPQHF	TGCGCCAGCAGCTCCAGGGGGGAAAGCAATCAGCCCCAGCATTTT